This T cell receptor beta chain was found in a study of long-term antiretroviral therapy in people with HIV. There are 14 residues in the CDR3. V gave up 1 base and J gave up 0 bases, with 6 bases separating them. Germline CDR1 and CDR2: SGHVS and FQNEAQ. The assay, immunoSEQ v3.0, was run at survey level. Clones were sequenced by immunoSEQ multiplex PCR, and TCRdb holds only the in-frame ones, with some missing. The sample has 34,000 or so clones; more than 75% are singletons. This clonotype was sampled from a woman between 25 and 40 years old with HIV. The chain carries TRBV7-8 and TRBJ1-1, with D perhaps matching TRBD1 (5 bases). This material consisted of unsorted PBMCs, taken around 2.7 years before starting antiretroviral therapy. The CDR3 DNA is TGTGCCAGCAGCTTAGAGGGGATGAACACTGAAGCTTTCTTT. Protein: CASSLEGMNTEAFF.